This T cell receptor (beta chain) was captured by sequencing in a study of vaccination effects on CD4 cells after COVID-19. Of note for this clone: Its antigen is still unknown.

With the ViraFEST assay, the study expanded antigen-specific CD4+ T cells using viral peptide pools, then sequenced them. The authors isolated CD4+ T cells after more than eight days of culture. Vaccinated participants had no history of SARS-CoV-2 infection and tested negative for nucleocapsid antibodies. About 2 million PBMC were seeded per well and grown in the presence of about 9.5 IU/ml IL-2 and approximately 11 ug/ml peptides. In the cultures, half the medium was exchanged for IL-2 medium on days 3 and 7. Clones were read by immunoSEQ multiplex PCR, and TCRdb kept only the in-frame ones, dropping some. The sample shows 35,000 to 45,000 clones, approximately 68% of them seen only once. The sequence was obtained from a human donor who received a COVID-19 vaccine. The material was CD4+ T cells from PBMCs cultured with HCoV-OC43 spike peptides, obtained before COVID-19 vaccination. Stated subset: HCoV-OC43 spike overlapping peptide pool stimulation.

CDR3 DNA: TGTGCCAGCAGTCAAGAGAGTGGACTAGCGGTTCTGTTCTTC. Translated: CASSQESGLAVLFF. The V and J genes are TRBV27 and TRBJ2-1; TRBD2 agrees at 10 bases. This CDR3 is 14 amino acids long. V dropped 5 bases and J dropped 15; count of bases not matched to a gene: 13. Germline V gene sequence: CDR1 MNHEY, CDR2 SMNVEV (reference sequence).